The 11 T cell receptor beta chains below all came from one sample that was sequenced in a study of cytomegalovirus exposure and HLA in healthy donors. TCRdb keeps only in-frame clones here, not all; method: immunoSEQ multiplex PCR. The repertoire holds 250,000 to 400,000 clones, with 70% to 90% as singletons. The sequencing input was PBMCs. The receptor set was obtained from a man aged 25 to 40 in good health and CMV-seronegative.

The rearrangement joins TRBV9 to TRBJ2-1, with D maybe TRBD2 (5 bases). Germline assignment: CDR1 SGDLS and CDR2 YYNGEE. This CDR3 is 15 amino acids long. Trimming took off 2 bases at V and 5 bases at J, with 14 bases between the two ends. The CDR3 DNA reads TGTGCCAGCAGCGTTTTCGGGGTCGTACACAATGAGCAGTTCTTC. This encodes CASSVFGVVHNEQFF.

The chain links TRBV18 to TRBJ1-1; 9 bases agree with TRBD1. CDR1 is KGHSH and CDR2 is LQKENI in the germline V gene. Unmatched junction bases numbered 14, after V lost 2 bases and J lost 1 base. There are 19 residues in the CDR3. As DNA, the CDR3 is TGTGCCAGCTCACCAACCCTAGGACAGGGGCGAGAGGGGAACACTGAAGCTTTCTTT. Encoded protein: CASSPTLGQGREGNTEAFF.

DNA for the CDR3: TGTGCCAGCAGCGTAGTGGGGGGTATCGTCACCGGGGAGCTGTTTTTT. It encodes CASSVVGGIVTGELFF. The chain employs TRBV9 and TRBJ2-2; TRBD2 might be the D (6 bases). V was clipped by 0 bases and J by 4 bases, with 13 bases between them. The CDR3 loop spans 16 amino acids. Germline-derived CDR1 and CDR2 are SGDLS and YYNGEE.

V is TRBV4-1 and J is TRBJ2-7, with a tentative D call TRBD1 (6 bases). Germline loops: CDR1 MGHRA, CDR2 YSYEKL. V was cut by 8 bases and J by 4 bases, with 15 bases left in between. The length of the CDR3 is 13 residues. The chain's CDR3 is CASSLGHLYEQYF. The CDR3 region has the DNA TGCGCCAGCTCACTGGGACATCTATACGAGCAGTACTTC.

J is TRBJ2-4 and V is TRBV27; 11 bases map to TRBD2. The length of the CDR3 is 15 residues. Per the germline V gene, CDR1 is MNHEY and CDR2 is SMNVEV (reference sequence). V was pared by 5 bases and J by 3 bases, with 3 bases of the junction left unmatched. CDR3 amino acids: CASSPLAGGKNIQYF. The CDR3 coding sequence is TGTGCCAGCAGTCCTCTAGCGGGGGGCAAAAACATTCAGTACTTC.

This chain links TRBV19 with TRBJ2-7; 7 bases line up with TRBD1. J lost 2 bases, V lost 4 bases, and 5 bases had no gene match. The germline V gene has CDR1 LNHDA and CDR2 SQIVND (reference sequence). CDR3 length equals 14 residues. CDR3 residues: CASSSRDSPYEQYF. The DNA for the CDR3 is TGTGCCAGTAGTAGCCGGGACAGCCCCTACGAGCAGTACTTC.

This chain connects TRBV27 to TRBJ1-1, with D possibly being TRBD1 (6 bases). The length of the CDR3 is 16 residues. With 5 bases removed from V and 5 bases from J, the gap between germline ends came to 21 bases. Germline CDR1 is MNHEY and CDR2 is SMNVEV (reference sequence). Written as DNA, the CDR3 is TGTGCCAGCAGTGGCCTCGGTAGGCAGGGGAAGACTGAAGCTTTCTTT. Protein product: CASSGLGRQGKTEAFF.

The chain recombines TRBV5-6 with TRBJ2-1, with 8 bases that match TRBD2. Germline CDR1 and CDR2: SGHDT and YYEEEE. Germline trimming cut 4 bases from V and 7 bases from J; bases unmatched to any gene: 10. This CDR3 has 15 residues. CDR3 sequence reads: CASSLTRLARNEQFF. The CDR3 nucleotides are TGTGCCAGCAGCCTAACTCGACTAGCGCGGAATGAGCAGTTCTTC.

This sequence joins TRBV4-1 and TRBJ2-7; 7 bases are a match to TRBD1. Trimming removed 4 bases from V and 1 base from J; junction bases left unmatched: 7. From germline, CDR1 is MGHRA and CDR2 YSYEKL. The CDR3 extends over 15 amino acids. The CDR3 here is CASSPPIRGSYEQYF. CDR3 DNA sequence: TGCGCCAGCAGCCCACCAATCAGGGGGTCCTACGAGCAGTACTTC.

This chain connects TRBV19 to TRBJ2-5; D not resolved. V lost 5 bases and J lost 2, with 9 bases in between. Per the germline V gene, CDR1 is LNHDA and CDR2 is SQIVND (reference sequence). CDR3 length: 13 residues. The CDR3 DNA is TGTGCCAGTAGTGGATGGAGTCAAGAGACCCAGTACTTC. It codes for CASSGWSQETQYF.

The gene calls are TRBV19 and TRBJ2-2, with a possible D match to TRBD2 (6 bases). Looked up from germline, CDR1 is LNHDA and CDR2 is SQIVND (reference sequence). The CDR3 runs 15 residues. Trimming cost V 5 bases and J 2 bases, with 12 bases left between them. CDR3 coding DNA: TGTGCCAGTAGTTTGGTAGCGGTCAACACCGGGGAGCTGTTTTTT. Its translation: CASSLVAVNTGELFF.